These 25 T cell receptor beta chains originate from one sample sequenced in a study of graft-versus-host responses after intestinal transplantation. For these receptors, no antigen is known. The table came from immunoSEQ multiplex PCR; TCRdb's copy has only in-frame clones and leaves some out. Of 55,000 to 85,000 clones detected, around 92% appear once; the ten largest clones hold roughly 2.6%. The material was unstimulated CD8+ T cells sorted from spleen or lymph node cells, obtained before intestinal transplant. The receptors stem from a human donor who received an intestinal transplant.

This rearrangement joins TRBV18 to TRBJ2-1; no definite D call. Trimming shortened V by 6 bases and J by 15 bases, and 18 bases separated the two germline ends. This CDR3 region has 12 residues. Germline-derived CDR1 and CDR2 are KGHSH and LQKENI. The CDR3 DNA reads as TGTGCCAGCTCGCGCCAGCGAGGTCTTGCGTTCTTC. It codes for CASSRQRGLAFF.

The chain employs TRBV7-9 and TRBJ2-7; the D is unclear. Germline lookup yields CDR1 SEHNR and CDR2 FQNEAQ (reference sequence). Trimming shortened V by 3 bases and J by 0 bases, and 6 bases separated the two germline ends. There are 13 residues in the CDR3. The CDR3 region has the DNA TGTGCCAGCAGCTTCGAGAGCTCCTACGAGCAGTACTTC. Residues: CASSFESSYEQYF.

The V and J genes are TRBV7-3 and TRBJ1-1; TRBD1 agrees at 8 bases. Trimming at V came to 3 bases and at J to 1 base, leaving 1 base not matched to a gene. The germline V gene has CDR1 SGHTA and CDR2 FQGTGA. The CDR3 is made up of 14 amino acids. The DNA of the CDR3 is TGTGCCAGCAGCTTGACAGGGGAGAACACTGAAGCTTTCTTT. This encodes CASSLTGENTEAFF.

The chain employs TRBV4-1 and TRBJ2-7, with 7 positions matching TRBD1. J was trimmed by 2 bases and V by 0 bases; bases with no gene match: 4. The CDR3 is 15 amino acids. Germline V gene lookup returns CDR1 MGHRA and CDR2 YSYEKL. CDR3 nucleotide sequence: TGCGCCAGCAGCCAAGAAGGGGGCCCTCCCTACGAGCAGTACTTC. Its translation: CASSQEGGPPYEQYF.

This clone occurred once. The genes are TRBV11-2 and TRBJ2-1; 13 bases map to TRBD2. Trimming took 6 bases from V and 3 from J; bases not matched to a gene: 8. Germline V CDR1 and CDR2: SGHAT, FQNNGV. The CDR3 has 17 amino acids. The DNA for the CDR3 is TGTGCCAGCAGACTAGGACTAGCGGGAGAAAACTACAATGAGCAGTTCTTC. Translating it yields CASRLGLAGENYNEQFF.

The gene calls are TRBV27 and TRBJ1-1, with D maybe TRBD1 (6 bases). V lost 5 bases and J lost 3, with 16 bases in between. The CDR3 is 15 residues long. Germline V gene lookup returns CDR1 MNHEY and CDR2 SMNVEV (reference sequence). The CDR3 coding sequence is TGTGCCAGCAGTCCAGCCAGGGGTATGGACACTGAAGCTTTCTTT. Translated: CASSPARGMDTEAFF.

The V and J genes are TRBV5-5 and TRBJ2-7; possibly TRBD2 for D (6 bases). Trimming cost V 3 bases and J 4 bases, with 20 bases left between them. The CDR3 extends over 16 amino acids. Germline V gene sequence: CDR1 SGHKS, CDR2 YYEKEE (reference sequence). In nucleotides, the CDR3 is TGTGCCAGCAGCTCAGAAAGCAAGCCGGGAGTTTACGAGCAGTACTTC. Protein: CASSSESKPGVYEQYF.

The rearrangement uses TRBV28 and TRBJ2-1; 10 nucleotides line up with TRBD2. The V segment lost 4 bases and the J segment 3 bases; nucleotides outside the gene matches: 6. The CDR3 length is 16 residues. Germline V gives CDR1 MDHEN, CDR2 SYDVKM. This CDR3 is CASSSYGTSDYNEQFF. The CDR3 DNA sequence: TGTGCCAGCAGTTCCTACGGGACTAGCGACTACAATGAGCAGTTCTTC.

Sample share makes this clone medium-sized. The chain combines TRBV27 with TRBJ1-1; perhaps TRBD1 as D (6 bases). CDR1 is MNHEY, CDR2 SMNVEV, per germline (reference sequence). V was cut by 2 bases and J by 4 bases, with 14 bases left in between. This CDR3 has 15 amino acids. CDR3 bases: TGTGCCAGCAGTTTAGGGGGCCAGGGTTCCACTGAAGCTTTCTTT. As protein: CASSLGGQGSTEAFF.

This sequence joins TRBV25-1 and TRBJ2-2; 10 nucleotides agree with TRBD1. In germline, CDR1 is MGHDK, CDR2 SYGVNS. CDR3 length equals 16 residues. After removal of 1 base from V and 7 bases from J, the junction contained 6 bases not matched to a gene. Here the CDR3 reads CASSEWRDRGVGELFF. CDR3 bases: TGTGCCAGCAGTGAATGGAGGGACAGGGGAGTCGGGGAGCTGTTTTTT.

V and J are TRBV30 and TRBJ2-2; TRBD2 aligns across 11 bases. V was clipped by 0 bases and J by 5 bases; unmatched bases: 8. CDR3 length: 17 residues. The germline V gene has CDR1 GTSNPN and CDR2 SVGIG (reference sequence). CDR3 residues: CAWSVLTSGSGTGELFF. CDR3 coding DNA: TGTGCCTGGAGTGTACTCACTAGCGGGAGTGGTACCGGGGAGCTGTTTTTT. The variable domain in full, completed from reference TRBV30 and TRBJ2-2, reads SQTIHQWPATLVQPVGSPLSLECTVEGTSNPNLYWYRQAAGRGLQLLFYSVGIGQISSEVPQNLSASRPQDRQFILSSKKLLLSDSGFYLCAWSVLTSGSGTGELFFGEGSRLTVL.

The chain recombines TRBV28 with TRBJ2-7; D uncertain. V was trimmed by 6 bases and J by 3 bases, leaving 6 bases between them. Germline CDR1 and CDR2: MDHEN and SYDVKM. The CDR3 is made up of 11 amino acids. The CDR3 coding sequence is TGTGCCAGCAGGTTCGGCTACGAGCAGTACTTC. It translates to CASRFGYEQYF.

This clone was picked up a small number of times. A junction boundary mismatches the germline segment, possibly from a read error. V is TRBV5-3 and J is TRBJ2-6, with 9 positions matching TRBD1. TRBV5-3 is an open reading frame whose function is uncertain. The length of the CDR3 is 18 residues. The CDR3 loop reads CARRFVGTGTSRANVLTF. In DNA form, the CDR3 reads TGTGCCAGAAGGTTCGTCGGGACAGGGACCTCTCGGGCCAACGTCCTGACTTTC.

V gene TRBV4-1 combines with J gene TRBJ2-5; D perhaps matches TRBD2 (5 bases). The V gene's germline CDR1 is MGHRA and CDR2 YSYEKL. Trimming stripped 1 base from V and 5 bases from J, with 8 bases between. The CDR3 has 13 amino acids. The CDR3 loop reads CASSQVGVETQYF. In nucleotides, the CDR3 is TGCGCCAGCAGCCAAGTCGGGGTGGAGACCCAGTACTTC.

This sequence joins TRBV9 and TRBJ1-1, with D possibly TRBD1 on 5 matching bases. V lost 0 bases, J lost 1 base, and 7 bases lay in between. Germline V gene sequence: CDR1 SGDLS, CDR2 YYNGEE. CDR3 length: 14 residues. This CDR3 reads CASSVGGENTEAFF. CDR3 bases: TGTGCCAGCAGCGTAGGGGGCGAGAACACTGAAGCTTTCTTT.

The chain carries TRBV6-5 and TRBJ1-2, with 7 nucleotides matching TRBD1. This CDR3 contains 14 residues. Losses at the gene ends were 10 bases for V and 4 bases for J; bases not matched to a gene: 12. CDR1 and CDR2 (germline): MNHEY, SVGAGI. The CDR3 nucleotides read TGTGCCATCCTAGTAGGGGGCCTTGTCTATGGCTACACCTTC. As protein: CAILVGGLVYGYTF.

The rearrangement links TRBV5-1 to TRBJ2-1; a possible D gene is TRBD1 (6 bases). Trimming pared 4 bases from V and 7 bases from J, leaving 24 bases between. Germline-derived CDR1 and CDR2 are SGHRS and YFSETQ. This CDR3 has 17 residues. CDR3 DNA: TGCGCCAGCAGCCCCAGAGTAGGGGGATTTGGGGTGAATGAGCAGTTCTTC. It encodes CASSPRVGGFGVNEQFF.

The chain combines TRBV6-1 with TRBJ2-7; TRBD1 aligns across 9 bases. Trimming cost V 6 bases and J 5 bases; bases outside gene matches: 8. The germline CDR1 and CDR2 sequences are MNHNS and SASEGT. This CDR3 region has 14 residues. The CDR3 is CASSTGQGIDEQYF. CDR3 sequence (DNA): TGTGCCAGCAGCACCGGACAGGGGATCGACGAGCAGTACTTC.

The chain links TRBV9 to TRBJ2-3; TRBD2 matches at 8 bases. The germline V gene encodes CDR1 SGDLS and CDR2 YYNGEE. V gave up 0 bases and J gave up 2 bases; unmatched junction bases: 2. The CDR3 is 15 amino acids. Here the CDR3 reads CASSVGGRPTDTQYF. In nucleotides, the CDR3 is TGTGCCAGCAGCGTAGGCGGGAGGCCCACAGATACGCAGTATTTT.

V usage is TRBV28 and J usage is TRBJ2-3; possibly TRBD1 for D (5 bases). The CDR3 is 16 residues long. From germline, CDR1 is MDHEN and CDR2 SYDVKM. Trimming stripped 7 bases from V and 2 bases from J, with 19 bases between. CDR3 amino acids: CASNPRGGRHTDTQYF. The CDR3, as DNA: TGTGCCAGCAACCCAAGGGGTGGCAGGCACACAGATACGCAGTATTTT.

The rearrangement joins TRBV6-6 to TRBJ1-4; TRBD1 might be the D (6 bases). CDR3 length: 14 residues. The germline CDR1 and CDR2 sequences are MNHNY and SVGAGI (reference sequence). Trimming stripped 8 bases from V and 5 bases from J, with 15 bases between. The CDR3 nucleotides are TGTGCCAGCGGGGGCTACGGGCTGAATGAAAAACTGTTTTTT. It codes for CASGGYGLNEKLFF.

In the case of this clone: Its ends do not fully match the called genes, so a read error is possible. This chain connects TRBV6-5 to TRBJ2-2; tentatively, D is TRBD1 (5 bases). CDR1 is MNHEY, CDR2 SVGAGI, per germline. The CDR3 has 14 amino acids. The CDR3 nucleotides read TGTGCCTGCAGCTATGGACAGAACACCGGGGAGCTGTTTTTT. Translating gives CACSYGQNTGELFF.

The J gene is TRBJ2-1, the V gene TRBV19; 10 positions match TRBD1. The CDR3 covers 15 residues. CDR1 LNHDA and CDR2 SQIVND come from the germline V gene (reference sequence). Trimming at V came to 8 bases and at J to 3 bases, leaving 7 bases not matched to a gene. CDR3 residues: CASGSGTGVYNEQFF. CDR3 nucleotides: TGTGCCAGTGGGTCCGGGACAGGGGTCTACAATGAGCAGTTCTTC.

The J gene is TRBJ2-1, the V gene TRBV6-1, with TRBD1 matching over 9 bases. The CDR3 runs to 15 residues. Trimming took 7 bases from V and 8 from J; bases not matched to a gene: 12. Germline loops: CDR1 MNHNS, CDR2 SASEGT. The CDR3 region has the DNA TGTGCCAGCACCTCTCCGGGACAGGGCGACGATGAGCAGTTCTTC. This sequence encodes CASTSPGQGDDEQFF.

This clone is medium-sized in the sample. V and J are TRBV28 and TRBJ1-5; 7 nucleotides match TRBD1. Per the germline V gene, CDR1 is MDHEN and CDR2 is SYDVKM. V trimming: 6 bases; J trimming: 3 bases; junction bases outside the gene matches: 14. The CDR3 covers 17 residues. This chain's CDR3 is CASSVENRGQTNQPQHF. The CDR3 DNA sequence: TGTGCCAGCAGCGTCGAAAATCGGGGACAGACCAATCAGCCCCAGCATTTT.